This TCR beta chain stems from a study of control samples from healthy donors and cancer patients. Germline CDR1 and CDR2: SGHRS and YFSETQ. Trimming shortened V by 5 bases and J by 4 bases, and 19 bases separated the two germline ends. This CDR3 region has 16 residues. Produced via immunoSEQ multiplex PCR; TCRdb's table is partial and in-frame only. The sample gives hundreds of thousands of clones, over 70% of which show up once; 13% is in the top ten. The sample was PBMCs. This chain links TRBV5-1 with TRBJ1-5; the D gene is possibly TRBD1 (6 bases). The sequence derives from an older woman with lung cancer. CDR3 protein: CASRAGGGGANQPQHF. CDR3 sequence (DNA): TGCGCCAGCAGGGCCGGGGGCGGCGGGGCTAATCAGCCCCAGCATTTT.